Sequencing of this T cell receptor beta chain was carried out in a study of CXCR3-negative and CXCR3-positive naive CD8 T cells (dated 2019 in TCRdb). Turning to the overall study: In total, approximately 130 million TRB reads were obtained, or roughly 1.5 +/- 0.3 million reads per library. Diversity and physicochemical repertoire analyses covered around 10 donors pooled from two independent experiments. The TRBV-TRBJ cluster analysis covered naive subsets from five or six donors and memory cells from 3 donors. Here is what the overall study found, with its caveats: Because surface CD5, which is linked to self-reactivity in mice, was comparable between the naive subsets, TCR interaction strength was also inferred from TRB CDR3 physicochemical properties. Both naive subsets had comparably high repertoire diversity, while memory CD8+ T cells had much lower repertoire diversity. Freshly isolated PBMCs were used for most assays because CXCR3 expression partially decreased after cryopreservation. TRB CDR3s from CXCR3-positive naive cells showed higher hydrophobicity (lower Kidera factor 4), lower energy, and higher strength and volume indices than CXCR3-negative naive cells. Similar TRBV-TRBJ usage was shown by naive CXCR3-negative and CXCR3-positive cells from the same donor, whereas distinct patterns were shown by memory cells.

For every CD8+ T cell subset, 300,000 cells were flow-sorted straight into RLT lysis buffer, and each subset was sorted in triplicate. Naive CD8+ T cells were defined stringently as CD45RO-CCR7+CD27+CD95- to exclude memory contaminants. Using standard density gradient centrifugation, peripheral blood mononuclear cells were isolated from buffy coats. Naive CXCR3-negative and CXCR3-positive CD8+ T cells were flow-sorted on a FACSAria III. Total RNA was extracted from sorted cells with an RNeasy Mini Kit. Sequencing took place on a NextSeq 550. The Human TCR Profiling Kit (MiLaboratory) was used to prepare UMI-labeled 5' RACE TRB cDNA libraries. The full amount of extracted RNA was used for cDNA synthesis, and the full amount of resulting cDNA was used for PCR amplification. Libraries were prepared in parallel with an identical number of PCR cycles. The authors' pipeline ran thus. With a minimum of two reads required per UMI, MIGEC and MiXCR pulled out about 52,000 +/- 9,100 unique UMI-labeled TRB cDNA molecules from each library. On average, 40,000 +/- 10,000 functional in-frame TRB CDR3 nucleotide clonotypes lacking stop codons were found per library. Diversity metrics, including normalized Shannon-Wiener and Chao1, were computed in VDJtools after downsampling to 5000 UMI-labeled TRB molecules per sample. Clonotype-size-weighted physicochemical properties of the central five CDR3 residues (interaction energy, strength, volume and Kidera factor 4) were computed in VDJtools. TCRdb reprocessed the reads; each CDR3 protein sequence makes one entry, and DNA is unavailable. TCRdb's processing, not the study's, gives the V and J calls here. This sample's table contains approximately 59,000 distinct CDR3 sequences. The ten largest make up 0.55% to 0.8% of the sample.

Taken from cysteine to phenylalanine, the CDR3 has 12 residues. No DNA is listed. From the germline V gene, CDR1 is SGHRS and CDR2 is YFSETQ. Worth noting for this clonotype: Its antigen is not yet known.

The chain employs TRBV5-1 and TRBJ2-7; the D gene TCRdb calls, TRBD1, cannot be checked with no DNA. The TCR originated in a human donor in good health. Some clones in this sample may be carry-over from other donors' samples. The sequenced sample was naive CXCR3+ CD8+ T cells from blood. The cell subset or site label, read with the paper, signifies: CD45RO-CCR7+CD27+CD95- naive CD8+ T cells expressing CXCR3 (TNR3+). The CDR3: CASSSPPYEQYF.